Listed here is a single T cell receptor (beta chain). Its antigen specificity is not known. Base qualities are not recorded, but no much larger clone differs from it by a single base. Library preparation used the immunoSEQ multiplex PCR assay. The multiplex PCR relied on a mix of 60 forward primers for TCR Vbeta segments and 13 reverse primers for TCR Jbeta segments. The CDR3 region of rearranged TCR beta genes was amplified from genomic DNA by a multiplex PCR assay. On the Illumina HiSeq System, the amplified TCR beta libraries were sequenced as 87-base-pair reads. The source study handled its data this way. In a later analysis, about 80 million unique TCR beta chains were counted across the approximately 640 repertoires, and about 10 million of these chains were shared by at least two donors. A nearest-neighbor algorithm error-corrected the raw reads and collapsed the reads into unique sequences, merging closely related sequences to remove PCR and sequencing errors. To assign V, D and J gene segments, CDR3 sequences were aligned to IMGT reference sequences. Each retained sequence needed at least a six-nucleotide match to both a V gene segment and a J gene segment. Rearrangements were classified as productive when the CDR3 lacked stop codons and remained in frame with V and J, and all other rearrangements were classified as non-productive. Following IMGT convention, CDR3 was defined as the stretch from the second conserved V-encoded cysteine up to the conserved J-encoded phenylalanine. In an earlier analysis of around 570 of the donors, sequences lacking an unambiguous match to a single V gene segment were excluded. An earlier analysis of a few hundred of the donors called V segments functional above 56.7% productive rearrangements and segregating when the between-donor standard deviation exceeded 5%. A statistical classification framework was built to diagnose cytomegalovirus status from the catalog of TCR beta chain sequences. V and J gene assignment, in a later analysis, came from comparing TCR nucleotide sequences with IMGT/GENE-DB human TR gene sequences. In a later analysis, CDR3 sequences and most-parsimonious VDJ recombination scenarios were assigned using the TCRdist pipeline. In a later analysis, every TCR beta chain was defined by the combination of its CDR3 amino acid sequence and its V-gene family, and reads without a unique V-gene family were dropped. In a later analysis, 500 to 700 highly shared, low-generation-probability nucleotide sequences were removed to address suspected cross-contamination and a sequencing artifact. In a later analysis, a clonal expansion index was calculated for each public chain from normalized within-repertoire ranks of inferred template counts. Generation probabilities in a later analysis came from a VDJ recombination model fitted to out-of-frame rearrangements, and those results were checked against IGoR. In a later analysis, hypergeometric tests were used to score TCR-TCR, TCR-HLA and TCR-CMV co-occurrence, with a repertoire-size bias correction applied to TCR pairs. A later analysis estimated false discovery rates by permuting HLA or CMV assignments 20 times. In a later analysis, co-occurring TCRs were grouped using DBSCAN, and TCRdist sequence similarity was added for clustering within HLA-allele-positive subsets. Co-occurrence clustering excluded repertoires with fewer than 30,000 or more than 120,000 public chains, plus five with anomalous nucleotide sharing. The clones in this table, taken by TCRdb from immuneACCESS, are in-frame only. Not every clone is retained; where verified, under half of the shortfall comes from an unresolved V gene, and the cause of the rest is unknown. V and J calls and clone size are as listed in that table; D and trimming were resolved from the DNA. This sample is represented by some 100,000 clones; 75% to 85% of them were singletons. The ten largest clones capture 4.1% of the sample.

These data belong to a study of cytomegalovirus exposure and HLA in healthy donors (TCRdb year 2017). With respect to the entire study: An earlier analysis of several hundred of the donors reported more than 250 Gb of sequence data and 117 million unique TCR beta sequences from about 180 million T cells. Around 320 gigabases of sequencing data and 80 million or so unique TCR sequences were included in an early release covering 550 to 650 HLA-typed donors. The genetic ancestry cluster associated with self-reported Caucasian donors included about four fifths of the roughly 400 genotyped donors. The study was designed to test whether signatures of past pathogen exposure could be identified by cataloging public T cell receptors. The study used immunosequencing to profile the T cell repertoires of 670 or so subjects and linked those repertoires to cytomegalovirus serostatus. Besides the first cohort of approximately 710 subjects, a separate validation cohort made up of about 120 different subjects was used. The study combined high-throughput TCR immunosequencing, statistical association of individual TCRs with disease status, and machine learning to predict cytomegalovirus infection status. To study patterns of TCR occurrence, a later analysis re-analyzed previously published TCR beta repertoires from more than 550 donors and added high-resolution HLA genotyping. Rather than drawing on any new phenotypic data, the later analysis identified candidate immune exposures from TCR beta sequences and the way those sequences occurred across donors. An earlier analysis of approximately 630 of the donors applied high-throughput TCR beta sequencing to assess whether each TCR beta V gene segment acted as functional or pseudogenic. Donor age, sex, ethnicity and CMV serostatus were compiled alongside the repertoire data. Genome-wide SNP genotypes for about 65% of the 666 donors were used in a later genetic analysis, which treated that subset as a discovery cohort. Every discovery cohort repertoire had been produced on one sequencing platform. HLA typing included class I and class II loci at four-digit resolution. Typing coverage differed by locus: A, B, C, DRB1 and DQB1 were typed in about 629-640 donors, DQA1 in around 500, DPA1 in around 600, and DPB1 in just under 490. Roughly 5 DR-DQ haplotypes were handled as single units for association and clustering, since linkage in the cohort was strong. Among 398 genotyped donors of the cohort, an average of roughly 240,000 unique TCR beta nucleotide sequences were sequenced per donor, 15% to 20% of them non-productive.

Relative to germline, V is missing 5 bases and J is missing 3 bases, with 11 bases of the junction outside any gene match. The CDR3 sequence holds 16 residues, the cysteine and phenylalanine included. Just CDR3 DNA is preserved here, 48 bases in frame from base 1. The germline V gene yields SGHVS for CDR1 and FNYEAQ for CDR2. The paper's findings and limits, for the study overall: V-gene and J-gene trimming of TCR beta chains was associated with a missense DCLRE1C variant in a later genetic analysis, and the association was replicated in an independent cohort. Correlated functional status among segregating V segments might reflect linkage disequilibrium, but an unknown experimental factor could not be ruled out. The study gave a list of some 150 TCR beta chains associated with cytomegalovirus. A few of the identified cytomegalovirus-associated TCR beta chains were confirmed in vitro to be specific for cytomegalovirus antigens. Some IMGT-functional V segments, including TRBV6-2 and TRBV6-3, could not be told apart with the 87-base-pair reads, so those segments were excluded. A group of highly shared sequence variants was considered likely to be a technical artifact of the sequencing pipeline. An earlier analysis of roughly 570 of the donors showed that most TCR beta V segments appeared in productive rearrangements either about 87% or about 30% of the time, which broadly matched IMGT annotations. A further reported finding was that TCR beta sequences accurately predicted the HLA-A and HLA-B alleles for most subjects in the first cohort. In a later analysis, TCR association rates were found to vary across HLA loci, with the most associated TCRs seen for DRB1 alleles and the fewest for HLA-C alleles. The classifier was reported to diagnose cytomegalovirus status with high specificity and sensitivity in both the original and validation cohorts. Only TCR beta chains were sequenced in this cohort, and the absence of alpha or paired-chain data limited detectable features. A later analysis associated 15,000 to 20,000 TCR beta sequences with specific HLA alleles at a false discovery rate of 0.05. A later analysis found that most CMV-associated TCR beta chains appeared HLA-restricted, with HLA associations seemingly driven largely by CMV exposure. A later analysis reported that several top co-occurrence clusters appeared linked to parvovirus B19, influenza, CMV and Epstein-Barr virus. According to a later genetic analysis, donors in an Asian-associated ancestry cluster had fewer N-insertions in productive TCRs than the approximately 710-donor mean. It was suggested by the authors that the approach could potentially be generalized to other disease states and immunological phenotypes. Because counts were too low, some 16 rarely observed V segments, including chromosome 9 orphons, were excluded from the earlier analysis of 587 of the donors. Roughly uniform sequencing depth across donors was assumed in presence/absence analyses, although this assumption may not hold. CMV serostatus was the only immune exposure information available for the cohort. Strong co-occurrence of HLA alleles, especially DR and DQ, made assigning TCR associations to individual alleles difficult. In a later analysis, HLA-associated TCR beta chains were found to be more clonally expanded and to have lower generation probabilities than equally common non-associated chains. While some public TCRs were present in many individuals, most TCR sequences turned up only very rarely across donors. Because HLA typing was missing for some donors at each locus, association tests included only the typed subset.

The cohort consisted of 650 to 700 healthy bone marrow donors. Cohort members were all nominally healthy when sampled, although unrecorded immune exposures were likely present. The donor was CMV seropositive and was included in the group of approximately 300 seropositive cohort members. A peripheral blood sample was provided by each donor, and peripheral blood mononuclear cells were used for TCR beta sequencing. Genomic DNA extraction from the blood cell samples was performed with the Qiagen DNeasy Blood Extraction Kit. The specimen was PBMCs. The rearranged segments are TRBV7-6 and TRBJ1-1; 8 junctional bases match TRBD1. The TCR originated in a female donor in good health and CMV-seropositive. The CDR3 reads CASSPLQGERYTEAFF. The sequence in DNA is TGTGCCAGCAGCCCACTACAGGGGGAAAGATACACTGAAGCTTTCTTT.